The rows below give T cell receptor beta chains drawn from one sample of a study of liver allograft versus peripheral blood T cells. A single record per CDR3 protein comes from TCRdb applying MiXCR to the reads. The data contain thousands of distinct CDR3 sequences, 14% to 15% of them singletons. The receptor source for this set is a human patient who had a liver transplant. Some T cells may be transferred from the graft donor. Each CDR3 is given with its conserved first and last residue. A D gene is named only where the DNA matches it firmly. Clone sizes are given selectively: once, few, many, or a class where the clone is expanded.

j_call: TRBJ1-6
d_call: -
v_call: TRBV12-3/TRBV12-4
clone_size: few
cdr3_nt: TGTGCCAGCAGTCCGGGACCCAATTCACCCCTCCACTTT
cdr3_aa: CASSPGPNSPLHF

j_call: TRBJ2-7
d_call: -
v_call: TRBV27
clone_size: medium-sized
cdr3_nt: TGTGCCAGCAGTTCCTACTCAAGGAGCTCCTACGAGCAGTACTTC
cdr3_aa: CASSSYSRSSYEQYF

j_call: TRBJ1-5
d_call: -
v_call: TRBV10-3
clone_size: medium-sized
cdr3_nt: TGTGCCATCAGTGAAGGGCAGAGCCGGAATCAGCCCCAGCATTTT
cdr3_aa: CAISEGQSRNQPQHF

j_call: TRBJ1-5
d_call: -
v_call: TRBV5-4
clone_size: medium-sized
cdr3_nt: TGTGCCAGCAGCTTTACGGGGCAGGGGAGCAATCAGCCCCAGCATTTT
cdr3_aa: CASSFTGQGSNQPQHF

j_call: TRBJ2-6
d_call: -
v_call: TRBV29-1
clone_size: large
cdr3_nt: TGCAGCGCCGGTTATGCCAACGTCCTGACTTTC
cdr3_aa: CSAGYANVLTF

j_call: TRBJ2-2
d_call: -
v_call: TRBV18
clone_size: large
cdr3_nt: TGTGCCAGCTCACCACCGACAGGAGGAAACACCGGGGAGCTGTTTTTT
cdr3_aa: CASSPPTGGNTGELFF

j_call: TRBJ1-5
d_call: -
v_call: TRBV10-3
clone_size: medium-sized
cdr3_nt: TGTGCCCTCCATCCGGGGCCAGGGAATCAGCCCCAGCATTTT
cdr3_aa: CALHPGPGNQPQHF

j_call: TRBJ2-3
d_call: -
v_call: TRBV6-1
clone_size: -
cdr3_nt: TGTGCCAGCAGTGAATTTGGGGAACCAGATACGCAGTATTTT
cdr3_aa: CASSEFGEPDTQYF

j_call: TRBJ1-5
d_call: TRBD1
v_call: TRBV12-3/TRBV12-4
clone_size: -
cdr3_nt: TGTGCCAGCAGTTTAACAGGGGGATATCAGCCCCAGCATTTT
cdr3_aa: CASSLTGGYQPQHF

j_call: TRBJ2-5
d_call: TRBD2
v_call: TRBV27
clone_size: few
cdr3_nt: TGTGCCAGCAGCATTCCGGGAGGGACCCAGTACTTC
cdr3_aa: CASSIPGGTQYF

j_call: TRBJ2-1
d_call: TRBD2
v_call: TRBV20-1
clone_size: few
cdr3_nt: TGCAGTGCTATTCTAGCGGGAACCTCCTACAATGAGCAGTTCTTC
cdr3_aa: CSAILAGTSYNEQFF

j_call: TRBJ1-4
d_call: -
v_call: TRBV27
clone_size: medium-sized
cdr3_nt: TGTGCCAGCAGTTTATCCCAACGACTGACAGCCCGGAGGGAAAAACTGTTTTTT
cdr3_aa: CASSLSQRLTARREKLFF

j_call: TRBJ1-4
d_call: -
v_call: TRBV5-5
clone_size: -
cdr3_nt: TGTGCCAGCAGCTTGTGGGCAGATGAAAAACTGTTTTTT
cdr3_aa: CASSLWADEKLFF

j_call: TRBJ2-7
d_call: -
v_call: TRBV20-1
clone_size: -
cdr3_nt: TGCAGTGCTAGAGATTGGGGGGGGGCTAGCGCGAGAGGGGGCGAGCTGTACGCCGAGCAGTACTTC
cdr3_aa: CSARDWGGASARGGELYAEQYF

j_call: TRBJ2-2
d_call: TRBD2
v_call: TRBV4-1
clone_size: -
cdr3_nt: TGCGCCAGCAGTTTCGGGACTAGCGGGGACGCGAACACCGGGGAGCTGTTTTTT
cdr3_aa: CASSFGTSGDANTGELFF

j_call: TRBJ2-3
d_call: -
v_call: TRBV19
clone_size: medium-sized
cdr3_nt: TGTGCCAGTAGTATACCTACGGTTGGCACAGATACGCAGTATTTT
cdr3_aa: CASSIPTVGTDTQYF

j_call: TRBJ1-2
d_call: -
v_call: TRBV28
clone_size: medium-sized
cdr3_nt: TGTGCCAGCACCCTATCCTCTATTAGCGTCGGCTACACCTTC
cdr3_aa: CASTLSSISVGYTF

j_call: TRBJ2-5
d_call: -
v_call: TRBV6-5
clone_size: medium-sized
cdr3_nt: TGTGCCAGCAGTTACTCCCCAGGGGCACTCCAAGAGACCCAGTACTTC
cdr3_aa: CASSYSPGALQETQYF

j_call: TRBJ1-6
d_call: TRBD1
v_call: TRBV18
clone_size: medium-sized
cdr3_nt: TGTGCCAGCTCTAGAGGGACAGATAATTCACCCCTCCACTTT
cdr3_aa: CASSRGTDNSPLHF

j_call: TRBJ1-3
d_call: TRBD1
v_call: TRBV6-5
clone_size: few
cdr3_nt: TGTGCCAGCAGACCCGACAGGGGCTCTGGAAACACCATATATTTT
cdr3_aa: CASRPDRGSGNTIYF

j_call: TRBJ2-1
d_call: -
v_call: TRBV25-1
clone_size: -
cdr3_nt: TGTGCCAGCAGTGAAGCGGCGGGGTCCTACAATGAGCAGTTCTTC
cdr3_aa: CASSEAAGSYNEQFF

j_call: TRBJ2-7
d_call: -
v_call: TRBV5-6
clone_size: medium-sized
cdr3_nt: TGTGCCAGCAGCTTGGGTCCGTCTACTTACGAGCAGTACTTC
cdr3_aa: CASSLGPSTYEQYF

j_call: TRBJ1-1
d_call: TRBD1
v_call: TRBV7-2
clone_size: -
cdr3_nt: TGTGCCAGCAGCTTGGGACAGACGAACACTGAAGCTTTCTTT
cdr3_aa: CASSLGQTNTEAFF

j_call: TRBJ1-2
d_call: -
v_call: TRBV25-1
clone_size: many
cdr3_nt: TGTGCCAGCAGTGAACACAGGGCAAGCGGCTATGGCTACACCTTC
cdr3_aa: CASSEHRASGYGYTF

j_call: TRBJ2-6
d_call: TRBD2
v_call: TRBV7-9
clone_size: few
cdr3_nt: TGTGCCAGCAGCTTAGAACCTCGACGGGGGGGGTCAGGCGCCAACGTCCTGACTTTC
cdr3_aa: CASSLEPRRGGSGANVLTF

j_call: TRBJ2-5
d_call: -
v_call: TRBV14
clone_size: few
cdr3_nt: TGTGCCAGCAGCCGAGGGATGAGGGAGACCCAGTACTTC
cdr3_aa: CASSRGMRETQYF

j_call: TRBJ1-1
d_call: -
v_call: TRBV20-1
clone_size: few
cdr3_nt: TGCAGTGCTAGCCAGGGCGCGGGGTTCACTGAAGCTTTCTTT
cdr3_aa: CSASQGAGFTEAFF

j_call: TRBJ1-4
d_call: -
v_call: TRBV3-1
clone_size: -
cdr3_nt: TGTGCCAGCAGCCGAAGGCCCCTTGAAAAACTGTTTTTT
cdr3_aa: CASSRRPLEKLFF

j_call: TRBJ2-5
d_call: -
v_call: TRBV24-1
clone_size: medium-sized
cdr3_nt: TGTGCCACCAGTCAGGGGCCGCAAGAGACCCAGTACTTC
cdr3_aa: CATSQGPQETQYF

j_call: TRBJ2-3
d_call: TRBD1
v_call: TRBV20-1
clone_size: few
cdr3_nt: TGCAGTGCTGCACTATGGGGACAGGGAACAGATACGCAGTATTTT
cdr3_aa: CSAALWGQGTDTQYF

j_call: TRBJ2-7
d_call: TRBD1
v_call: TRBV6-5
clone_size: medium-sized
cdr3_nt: TGTGCCAGCAGTTACTCGATGGGACAGGGCTACGAGCAGTACTTC
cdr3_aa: CASSYSMGQGYEQYF

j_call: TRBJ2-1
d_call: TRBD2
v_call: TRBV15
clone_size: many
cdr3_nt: TGTGCCACCAGTAGACTAGCGGGAGGGGTCGATGAGCAGTTCTTC
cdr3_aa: CATSRLAGGVDEQFF

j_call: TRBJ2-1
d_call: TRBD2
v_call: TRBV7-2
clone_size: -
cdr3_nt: TGTGCCAGCAGCTTAGCCCAGCGGGGGGCCGTGGGGGCCTACAATGAGCAGTTCTTC
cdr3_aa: CASSLAQRGAVGAYNEQFF

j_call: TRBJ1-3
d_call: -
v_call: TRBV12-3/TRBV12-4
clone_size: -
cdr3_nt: TGTGCCGGTGCCTTAACAGGGACTGGAAACACCATATATTTT
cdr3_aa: CAGALTGTGNTIYF

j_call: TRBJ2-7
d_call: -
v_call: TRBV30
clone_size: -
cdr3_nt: TGTGCCTGGAGTTATTTCGGTTTTTCCGGTACCCTCTCCTACGAGCAGTACTTC
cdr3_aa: CAWSYFGFSGTLSYEQYF

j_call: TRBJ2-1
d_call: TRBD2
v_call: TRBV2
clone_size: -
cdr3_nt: TGTGCCACCAAACCCGGGACTAGCAACAATGAGCAGTTCTTC
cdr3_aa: CATKPGTSNNEQFF

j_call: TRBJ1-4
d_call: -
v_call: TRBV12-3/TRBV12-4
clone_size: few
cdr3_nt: TGTGCCAGCAGTTTAAACGGGCTGGTGGATGAAAAACTGTTTTTT
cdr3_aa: CASSLNGLVDEKLFF

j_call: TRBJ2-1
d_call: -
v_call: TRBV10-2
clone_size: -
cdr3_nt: TGCGCCAGCAGAAACTCCCCGTACAGGGAGCCCAAGGGTGAGCAGTTCTTC
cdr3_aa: CASRNSPYREPKGEQFF

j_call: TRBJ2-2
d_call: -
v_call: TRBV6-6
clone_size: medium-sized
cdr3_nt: TGTGCCAGCAGGCCTGGGGGAGGAGGGGCCGGGGAGCTGTTTTTT
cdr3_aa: CASRPGGGGAGELFF

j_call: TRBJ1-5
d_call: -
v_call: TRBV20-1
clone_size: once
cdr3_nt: TGCAGTGCTAGAGATGATGGAGTACCTAGCAATCAGCCCCAGCATTTT
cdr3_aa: CSARDDGVPSNQPQHF

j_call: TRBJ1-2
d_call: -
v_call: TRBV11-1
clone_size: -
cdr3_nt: TGTGCCAGCAGCTCGACAGCTGGCGTTAACTATGGCTACACCTTC
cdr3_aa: CASSSTAGVNYGYTF

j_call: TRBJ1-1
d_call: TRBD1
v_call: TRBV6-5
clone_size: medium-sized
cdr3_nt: TGTGCCAGCGAGGACAGGCCGAACACTGAAGCTTTCTTT
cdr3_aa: CASEDRPNTEAFF

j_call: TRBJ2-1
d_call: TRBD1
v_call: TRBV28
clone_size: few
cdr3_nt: TGTGCCAGCAGGACGACAGGGTTGGGTTCCAATGAGCAGTTCTTC
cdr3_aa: CASRTTGLGSNEQFF

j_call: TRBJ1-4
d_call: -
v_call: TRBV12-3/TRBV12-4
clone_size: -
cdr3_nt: TGTGCCAGCAGTCCGGGACACTCTGTAGGGACTAATGAAAAACTGTTTTTT
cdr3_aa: CASSPGHSVGTNEKLFF

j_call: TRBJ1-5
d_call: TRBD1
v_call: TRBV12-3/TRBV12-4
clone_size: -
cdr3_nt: TGTGCCAGCAGTCTCACAGGGGGTACTATTCAGCCCCAGCATTTT
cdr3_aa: CASSLTGGTIQPQHF

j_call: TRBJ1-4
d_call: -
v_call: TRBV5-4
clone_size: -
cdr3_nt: TGTGCCAGCAGCCTCCCAGGGGCTGCTAATGAAAAACTGTTTTTT
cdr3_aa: CASSLPGAANEKLFF

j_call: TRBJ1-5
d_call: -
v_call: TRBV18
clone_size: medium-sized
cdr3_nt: TGTGCCAGCTCGGTACAGAGCAATCAGCCCCAGCATTTT
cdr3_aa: CASSVQSNQPQHF

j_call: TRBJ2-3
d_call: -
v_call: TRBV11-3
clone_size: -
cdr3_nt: TGTGCCAGCAGCCTAGGGACCTCCACAGATACGCAGTATTTT
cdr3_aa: CASSLGTSTDTQYF